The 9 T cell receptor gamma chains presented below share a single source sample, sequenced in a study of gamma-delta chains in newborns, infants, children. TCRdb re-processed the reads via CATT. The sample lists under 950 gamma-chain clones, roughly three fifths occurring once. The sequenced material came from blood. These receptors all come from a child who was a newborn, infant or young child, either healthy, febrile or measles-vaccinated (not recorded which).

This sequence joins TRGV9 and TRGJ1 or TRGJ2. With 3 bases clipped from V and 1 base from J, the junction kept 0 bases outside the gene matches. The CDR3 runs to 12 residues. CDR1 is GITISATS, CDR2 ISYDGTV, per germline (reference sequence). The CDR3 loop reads CALWENYYKKLF. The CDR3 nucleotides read TGTGCCTTGTGGGAGAATTATTATAAGAAACTCTTT.

The CDR3 nucleotides read TGTGCCACCTGGGACGGCCTTAAGAAACTCTTT. Amino acids: CATWDGLKKLF. No V gene was called here, but the J gene is TRGJ1 or TRGJ2. The CDR3 covers 11 residues.

The CDR3 sequence: CALWEVGEELGKKIKVF. CDR3 sequence (DNA): TGTGCCTTGTGGGAGGTGGGAGAAGAGTTGGGCAAAAAAATCAAGGTATTT. J is TRGJP and V is TRGV9. The J gene is absent in TCRdb and was assigned here via DNA matching to germline. The CDR3 is made up of 17 amino acids. Germline-derived CDR1 and CDR2 are GITISATS and ISYDGTV (reference sequence). V lost 0 bases, J lost 5 bases, and 4 bases stayed unmatched.

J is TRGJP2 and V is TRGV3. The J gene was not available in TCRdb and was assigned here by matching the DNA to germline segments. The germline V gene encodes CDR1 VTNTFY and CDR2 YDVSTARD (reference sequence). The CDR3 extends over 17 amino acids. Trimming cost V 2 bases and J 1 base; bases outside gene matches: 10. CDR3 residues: CATWDIWGGSSDWIKTF. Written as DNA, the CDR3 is TGTGCCACCTGGGACATTTGGGGGGGTAGTAGTGATTGGATCAAGACGTTT.

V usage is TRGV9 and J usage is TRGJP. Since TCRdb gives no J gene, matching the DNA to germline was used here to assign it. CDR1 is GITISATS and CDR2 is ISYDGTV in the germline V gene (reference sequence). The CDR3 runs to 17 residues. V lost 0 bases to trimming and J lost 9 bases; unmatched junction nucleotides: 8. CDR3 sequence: CALWEVLGALGKKIKVF. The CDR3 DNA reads TGTGCCTTGTGGGAGGTGCTGGGGGCGTTGGGCAAAAAAATCAAGGTATTT.

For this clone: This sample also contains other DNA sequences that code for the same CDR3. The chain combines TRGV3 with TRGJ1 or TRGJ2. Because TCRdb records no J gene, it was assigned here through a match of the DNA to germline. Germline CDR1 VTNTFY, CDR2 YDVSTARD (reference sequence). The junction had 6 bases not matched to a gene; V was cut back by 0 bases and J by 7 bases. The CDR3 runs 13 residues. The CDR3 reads CATWDRPGYKKLF. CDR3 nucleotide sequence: TGTGCCACCTGGGACAGGCCGGGGTATAAGAAACTCTTT.

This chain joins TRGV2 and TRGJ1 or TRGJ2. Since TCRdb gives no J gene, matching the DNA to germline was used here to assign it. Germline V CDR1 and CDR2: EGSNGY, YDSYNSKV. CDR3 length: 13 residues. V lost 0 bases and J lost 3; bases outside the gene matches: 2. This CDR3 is CATWDGPYYKKLF. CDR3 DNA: TGTGCCACCTGGGACGGGCCTTATTATAAGAAACTCTTT.

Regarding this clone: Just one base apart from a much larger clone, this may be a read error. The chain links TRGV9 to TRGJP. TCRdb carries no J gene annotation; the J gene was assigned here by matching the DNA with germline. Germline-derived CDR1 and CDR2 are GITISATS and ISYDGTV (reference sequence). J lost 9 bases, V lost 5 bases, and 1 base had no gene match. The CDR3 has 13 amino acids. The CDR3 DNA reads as TGTGCCTTGTGGGGGTTGGGCAAAAAAATCAAGGTATTT. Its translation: CALWGLGKKIKVF.

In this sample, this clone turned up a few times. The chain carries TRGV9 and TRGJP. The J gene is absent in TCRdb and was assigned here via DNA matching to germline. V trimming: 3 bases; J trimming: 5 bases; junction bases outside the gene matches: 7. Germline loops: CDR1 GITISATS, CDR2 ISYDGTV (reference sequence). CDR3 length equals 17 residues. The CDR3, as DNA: TGTGCCTTGTGGGAGCCTCGGGAAGAGTTGGGCAAAAAAATCAAGGTATTT. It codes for CALWEPREELGKKIKVF.